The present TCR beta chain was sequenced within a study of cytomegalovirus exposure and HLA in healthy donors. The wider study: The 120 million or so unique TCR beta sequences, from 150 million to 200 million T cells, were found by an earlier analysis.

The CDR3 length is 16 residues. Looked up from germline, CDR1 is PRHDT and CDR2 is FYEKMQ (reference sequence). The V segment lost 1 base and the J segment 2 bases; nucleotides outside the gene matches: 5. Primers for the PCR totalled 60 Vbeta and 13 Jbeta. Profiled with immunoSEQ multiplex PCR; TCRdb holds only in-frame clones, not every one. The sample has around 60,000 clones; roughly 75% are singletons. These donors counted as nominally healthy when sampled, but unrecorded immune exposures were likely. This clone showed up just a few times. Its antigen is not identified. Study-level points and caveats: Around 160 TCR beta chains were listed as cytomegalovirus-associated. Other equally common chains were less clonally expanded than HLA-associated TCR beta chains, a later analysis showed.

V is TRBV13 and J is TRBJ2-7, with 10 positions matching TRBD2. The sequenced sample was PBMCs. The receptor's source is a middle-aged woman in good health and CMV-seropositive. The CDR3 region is CASSLVRTSGTYEQYF. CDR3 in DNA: TGTGCCAGCAGCTTAGTCCGGACTAGCGGTACCTACGAGCAGTACTTC.